The 2 T cell receptor beta chains below all came from one sample that was sequenced in a study of blood T cell repertoires in COVID-19. Some clones are missing from TCRdb's copy, which holds only in-frame ones; the method was immunoSEQ multiplex PCR. This sample carries about 300,000 clones, 85% to 90% of them seen once, and the ten largest clones take roughly 2.9%. Sequencing was performed on PBMCs or T cells enriched from blood (not recorded which). The receptors stem from a woman aged 45-59 years who had been exposed to COVID-19.

The V gene is TRBV5-1, the J gene TRBJ2-5; TRBD1 matches 10 bases. The CDR3 length is 16 residues. V was clipped by 4 bases and J by 3 bases; unmatched bases: 9. Germline loops: CDR1 SGHRS, CDR2 YFSETQ. DNA for the CDR3: TGCGCCAGCAGCCGCCAACCGGGACAGGGGAAAGAGACCCAGTACTTC. Translation gives CASSRQPGQGKETQYF.

This chain connects TRBV7-6 to TRBJ1-3, with 11 bases fitting TRBD1. The germline gives CDR1 SGHVS, CDR2 FNYEAQ. After removal of 5 bases from V and 3 bases from J, the junction contained 6 bases not matched to a gene. This CDR3 has 16 amino acids. The CDR3 DNA sequence: TGTGCCAGCAGCCGCACCGGGACAGGGGGTGGAAACACCATATATTTT. The encoded protein is CASSRTGTGGGNTIYF.